Listed below are T cell receptor beta chains from one sample, sequenced in a study of blood T cell repertoires in COVID-19. TCRdb's copy holds only in-frame clones and misses some; the assay was immunoSEQ multiplex PCR. The sample shows 140,000 to 150,000 clones, over 80% of them seen only once. The sample comprised peripheral blood. The source of these receptors is a man aged 25 to 45 with COVID-19, enrolled during active disease. CDR3s include the opening cysteine and the closing phenylalanine or tryptophan. The order of the fields is D gene, J gene, V gene, clone size, CDR3 DNA, CDR3 protein. The D gene is left open where the match is weak. Rows give clone size only sometimes, using once, few, many, or a class for an expanded clone.

TRBD1	TRBJ1-2	TRBV29-1	.	TGCAGCGTCCGGACAGGATCTAATGGCTACACCTTC	CSVRTGSNGYTF
TRBD1	TRBJ1-2	TRBV19	.	TGTGCCAGTAGTACTCCGGGACAGGGGAGGAACGGCTACACCTTC	CASSTPGQGRNGYTF
.	TRBJ1-6	TRBV7-9	.	TGTGCCAGCAGCTATGGACAAGCTCGGTCACCCCTCCACTTT	CASSYGQARSPLHF
TRBD1	TRBJ1-6	TRBV11-2	few	TGTGCCAGCAGCACGGGACAGGCAAATTCACCCCTCCACTTT	CASSTGQANSPLHF
.	TRBJ1-4	TRBV5-8	.	TGTGCCAGCAGCTCCAGGGTTAATGAAAAACTGTTTTTT	CASSSRVNEKLFF
TRBD2	TRBJ2-3	TRBV7-9	.	TGTGCCAGCAGCTCCTTAGCGGGGTACACAGATACGCAGTATTTT	CASSSLAGYTDTQYF
TRBD2	TRBJ2-3	TRBV5-4	.	TGTGCCAGCAGCAAGCTCGCTAGCGGGAGGAGGGCCGATACGCAGTATTTT	CASSKLASGRRADTQYF
.	TRBJ2-1	TRBV9	.	TGTGCCAGCAGCGTAGAAGGGGGTTATATCGATGAGCAGTTCTTC	CASSVEGGYIDEQFF
.	TRBJ2-7	TRBV7-6	once	TGTGCCAGCAGCCAAGGACCAGGGGACTACGAGCAGTACTTC	CASSQGPGDYEQYF
TRBD2	TRBJ2-1	TRBV9	once	TGTGCCAGCACCCCGGGACTAGCGGGAGGTGAGCAGTTCTTC	CASTPGLAGGEQFF
TRBD1	TRBJ1-2	TRBV19	.	TGTGCCAGTAGTACTACCAGGGGGCTTGGAGATGGCTACACCTTC	CASSTTRGLGDGYTF
TRBD2	TRBJ2-3	TRBV7-3	.	TGTGCCAGCAGCTTCGGACTAGCGGGAGTACAAGATACGCAGTATTTT	CASSFGLAGVQDTQYF
.	TRBJ1-2	TRBV11-2	.	TGTGCCAGCAGCCAGGACAGTAACTATGGCTACACCTTC	CASSQDSNYGYTF
TRBD1	TRBJ2-7	TRBV6-2/TRBV6-3	.	TGTGCCAGCAGTAACCCTATCGGACAGGGTCGGCACGAGCAGTACTTC	CASSNPIGQGRHEQYF
TRBD2	TRBJ2-3	TRBV7-2	.	TGTGCCAGCAGCCCCGTAGCGGGAGGGAGCACAGATACGCAGTATTTT	CASSPVAGGSTDTQYF
.	TRBJ2-3	TRBV6-5	.	TGTGCCAGCAGTTACTCCAAGCGGGATACGCAGTATTTT	CASSYSKRDTQYF
TRBD1	TRBJ2-7	TRBV27	.	TGTGCCAGCAGTGAAACCCCCGGGACAGGGAACTACGAGCAGTACTTC	CASSETPGTGNYEQYF
.	TRBJ1-1	TRBV7-8	.	TGTGCCAGCAGCTCACCTTTGGTGCCGGGGACTGAAGCTTTCTTT	CASSSPLVPGTEAFF
.	TRBJ1-3	TRBV19	.	TGTGCCAGTAGTACCACGGGAGGAAACACCATATATTTT	CASSTTGGNTIYF
.	TRBJ2-5	TRBV28	.	TGTGCCAGCAGTTCTAACGCGGGGCTCCGTCGAGAGACCCAGTACTTC	CASSSNAGLRRETQYF
TRBD2	TRBJ2-7	TRBV4-1	.	TGCGCCAGCAGCCAAGATGTCCAGCGGGGGACCTACGAGCAGTACTTC	CASSQDVQRGTYEQYF
.	TRBJ1-5	TRBV30	.	TGTGCCTGGAGTGGACAGGGCAATCAGCCCCAGCATTTT	CAWSGQGNQPQHF
.	TRBJ2-1	TRBV4-1	.	TGCGCCAGCAGCCCTGAACAGGGATCCTACAATGAGCAGTTCTTC	CASSPEQGSYNEQFF